These 19 T cell receptor beta chains share one sample of origin, sequenced in a study of molecular identifiers for immune sequencing clone quantification. TCRdb used MiXCR to reprocess the PCR reads, holding one entry per CDR3 protein. The sample holds under 800,000 distinct CDR3 sequences, 25% seen once. Sequencing was carried out using naive CD8+ T cells from blood, with Jurkat cell RNA spiked in. Subset defined: FACS-sorted CD8+CD4-CCR7+CD45RA+ naive T cells. All receptors derive from a human donor in good health. Some libraries in this study had Jurkat cell RNA spiked in.

A note on this clonotype: A much more abundant neighbour one base away suggests this may be a read error. The rearrangement uses TRBV4-1 and TRBJ1-1, with TRBD1 identical over 10 bases. From germline, CDR1 is MGHRA and CDR2 YSYEKL. The V gene end was trimmed by 0 bases and the J gene end by 6 bases; junction bases not matched to a gene: 10. The CDR3 runs 17 residues. Written as DNA, the CDR3 is TGCGCCAGCAGCCAAGAATGGGTGAGACAGGGGGCCGCTGAAGCTTTCTTT. It encodes CASSQEWVRQGAAEAFF.

The chain links TRBV4-3 to TRBJ2-5, with TRBD2 identical over 7 bases. With V trimmed by 1 base and J by 1 base, 0 bases remained unmatched. The germline V gene has CDR1 LGHNA and CDR2 YSLEER. This CDR3 has 14 residues. CDR3 nucleotide sequence: TGCGCCAGCAGCCAAGGGACTAGCCAAGAGACCCAGTACTTC. The encoded protein is CASSQGTSQETQYF.

The chain employs TRBV30 and TRBJ1-3, with a tentative D call TRBD1 (5 bases). The V and J ends lost 4 bases and 0 bases respectively, with 19 bases between them. The CDR3 has 17 amino acids. Germline CDR1 GTSNPN, CDR2 SVGIG (reference sequence). CDR3 DNA: TGTGCCTGGACGGGGCGACGGGGAGAGAGCTCTGGAAACACCATATATTTT. Its protein product is CAWTGRRGESSGNTIYF.

Only a few counts were recorded for this clonotype. This sequence joins TRBV7-9 and TRBJ2-6; TRBD1 agrees at 7 bases. V dropped 4 bases and J dropped 4; count of bases not matched to a gene: 7. The CDR3 covers 16 residues. Looked up from germline, CDR1 is SEHNR and CDR2 is FQNEAQ (reference sequence). The CDR3 DNA is TGTGCCAGCAGCTCGTCGACAGGGCAAGGGGCCAACGTCCTGACTTTC. It codes for CASSSSTGQGANVLTF. The whole variable domain, remainder taken from reference TRBV7-9 and TRBJ2-6, is DTGVSQNPRHKITKRGQNVTFRCDPISEHNRLYWYRQTLGQGPEFLTYFQNEAQLEKSRLLSDRFSAERPKGSFSTLEIQRTEQGDSAMYLCASSSSTGQGANVLTFGAGSRLTVL.

The chain recombines TRBV27 with TRBJ2-1; D call uncertain. The V and J ends lost 5 bases and 8 bases respectively, with 7 bases between them. The CDR3 length is 11 residues. Germline CDR1 is MNHEY and CDR2 is SMNVEV (reference sequence). The CDR3 region is CASSHGYEQFF. The CDR3 nucleotides read TGTGCCAGCAGTCACGGATATGAGCAGTTCTTC.

With regard to this clonotype: A much larger clone is a single base away; this may be a read error. The chain combines TRBV9 with TRBJ1-2; TRBD1 is a possible D gene (5 bases). The V and J ends lost 4 bases and 2 bases respectively, with 21 bases between them. Germline V gene sequence: CDR1 SGDLS, CDR2 YYNGEE. This CDR3 has 17 residues. The CDR3 reads CASSREFWRDANYGYTF. CDR3 DNA: TGTGCCAGCAGCAGGGAATTCTGGCGGGACGCGAACTATGGCTACACCTTC.

About this clonotype: At one end the junction does not follow the germline gene, possibly because of a read error. V is TRBV20-1 and J is TRBJ2-3; no firm D call. From germline, CDR1 is DFQATT and CDR2 SNEGSKA (reference sequence). CDR3 length: 14 amino acids. The CDR3 sequence: CNASTSASTDTQYF. CDR3 DNA sequence: TGCAATGCTAGTACGAGCGCCAGCACAGATACGCAGTATTTT.

The rearrangement links TRBV7-3 to TRBJ2-7, with a tentative D call TRBD2 (6 bases). V dropped 5 bases and J dropped 7 bases, with 15 bases sitting between them. Germline V lookup: CDR1 SGHTA, CDR2 FQGTGA. The CDR3 contains 13 residues. The CDR3 bases are TGTGCCAGCAGCCCCGCCTGGGGGGATGAGCAGTACTTC. This sequence encodes CASSPAWGDEQYF.

The table lists this clonotype with many counts. The chain carries TRBV19 and TRBJ2-3; maybe TRBD2 (6 bases). Germline-derived CDR1 and CDR2 are LNHDA and SQIVND (reference sequence). With 9 bases removed from V and 4 bases from J, the gap between germline ends came to 20 bases. The CDR3 is made up of 15 amino acids. CDR3 protein: CASHDPTSVPDTQYF. CDR3 DNA sequence: TGTGCCAGCCACGATCCGACTAGTGTCCCAGATACGCAGTATTTT.

In the case of this clonotype: At one end, the junction sequence differs from germline, possibly due to a read error. The chain employs TRBV27 and TRBJ2-7; D is unresolved. Per the germline V gene, CDR1 is MNHEY and CDR2 is SMNVEV (reference sequence). This CDR3 has 15 amino acids. The CDR3 sequence is CAGSLIWGSSYEQYF. In DNA form, the CDR3 reads TGTGCCGGCAGTTTAATTTGGGGTAGCTCCTACGAGCAGTACTTC.

This clonotype has more than one count but fewer than ten. V usage is TRBV19 and J usage is TRBJ2-4, with D possibly being TRBD2 (6 bases). The V end was cut by 3 bases, the J end by 0 bases, with 9 bases between. The CDR3 has 15 residues. CDR1 is LNHDA and CDR2 is SQIVND in the germline V gene (reference sequence). The chain's CDR3 is CASSMEGLAKNIQYF. CDR3 DNA: TGTGCCAGTAGTATGGAGGGACTAGCCAAAAACATTCAGTACTTC. Full variable domain (remainder filled in from reference TRBV19 and TRBJ2-4): DGGITQSPKYLFRKEGQNVTLSCEQNLNHDAMYWYRQDPGQGLRLIYYSQIVNDFQKGDIAEGYSVSREKKESFPLTVTSAQKNPTAFYLCASSMEGLAKNIQYFGAGTRLSVL.

The table lists this clonotype with a few counts. The chain couples TRBV20-1 to TRBJ2-2; 9 nucleotides line up with TRBD2. The V and J ends lost 1 base and 0 bases, in that order; junction bases with no gene match: 3. Germline lookup yields CDR1 DFQATT and CDR2 SNEGSKA (reference sequence). The CDR3 has 16 amino acids. The CDR3 DNA reads TGCAGTGCTAGAGTAGCGGGGGAGCCGAACACCGGGGAGCTGTTTTTT. Translating it yields CSARVAGEPNTGELFF.

This clonotype was detected a few times. The chain couples TRBV2 to TRBJ1-6; D is ambiguous. The germline V gene encodes CDR1 SNHLY and CDR2 FYNNEI. The CDR3 is 12 residues long. Trimming removed 0 bases at V and 8 bases at J, with 2 bases between. CDR3 DNA sequence: TGTGCCAGCAGTGAAGCGGATTCACCCCTCCACTTT. This gives the protein CASSEADSPLHF.

As to this clonotype: One junction end disagrees with the germline gene, perhaps due to a read error. This chain links TRBV4-3 with TRBJ2-7, with D unclear. Germline V gene sequence: CDR1 LGHNA, CDR2 YSLEER. The CDR3 sequence is 13 residues long. In DNA, the CDR3 is TGCGCCAGCAGCTTCTCGGGTGCCTACGGGCAGTACTTC. The encoded protein is CASSFSGAYGQYF.

This clonotype came up many times. The J gene is TRBJ2-5, the V gene TRBV27; possibly TRBD2 for D (5 bases). From germline, CDR1 is MNHEY and CDR2 SMNVEV (reference sequence). Trimming removed 7 bases from V and 1 base from J, with 16 bases in between. This CDR3 contains 15 residues. In DNA, the CDR3 is TGTGCCAGCAAACTCACAACTAGTCCCCAAGAGACCCAGTACTTC. This sequence encodes CASKLTTSPQETQYF.

This clonotype was seen repeatedly, ten times or more. The rearrangement links TRBV7-9 to TRBJ2-7, with D possibly TRBD2 on 5 matching bases. This CDR3 has 12 residues. V was trimmed by 0 bases and J by 6 bases, leaving 6 bases between them. Germline V gene sequence: CDR1 SEHNR, CDR2 FQNEAQ (reference sequence). The CDR3 loop reads CASSLASGEQYF. In DNA form, the CDR3 reads TGTGCCAGCAGCTTAGCGAGCGGCGAGCAGTACTTC.

On this clonotype: Its ends do not fully match the called genes, so a read error is possible. The chain couples TRBV5-3 to TRBJ1-5; D is undetermined. TRBV5-3 is an ORF, and what it does is uncertain. The CDR3 loop spans 14 amino acids. This chain's CDR3 is CASSLASGNQPQHF. CDR3 bases: TGTGCCAGCAGCTTGGCGAGCGGGAATCAGCCCCAGCATTTT.

At least ten counts were recorded for this clonotype. The J gene is TRBJ2-2, the V gene TRBV28; D remains ambiguous. V was shortened by 2 bases and J by 3 bases, with 13 bases between the two germline ends. Germline CDR1 is MDHEN and CDR2 is SYDVKM. This CDR3 has 16 residues. The CDR3 nucleotides read TGTGCCAGCAGTTTACGGTCCGGTGTGCACACCGGGGAGCTGTTTTTT. Amino acids: CASSLRSGVHTGELFF. The full variable domain, completed using reference TRBV28 and TRBJ2-2, is DVKVTQSSRYLVKRTGEKVFLECVQDMDHENMFWYRQDPGLGLRLIYFSYDVKMKEKGDIPEGYSVSREKKERFSLILESASTNQTSMYLCASSLRSGVHTGELFFGEGSRLTVL.

As DNA, the CDR3 is TGTGCCAGCGACGACCCCGGGAGCAATCAGCCCCAGCATTTT. Its protein is CASDDPGSNQPQHF. V gene TRBV19 combines with J gene TRBJ1-5; unclear D gene. The germline V gene has CDR1 LNHDA and CDR2 SQIVND (reference sequence). This CDR3 has 14 amino acids. V lost 9 bases and J lost 1, with 13 bases in between.